This TCR beta chain comes out of a study of T cell repertoires in cytomegalovirus infection. Study overall: CMV epitopes that were recently identified and HLA-C-restricted were used alongside well-studied HLA-B-restricted ones.

Via MiXCR, TCRdb re-called the reads, giving one row per CDR3 protein. The table has fewer than 950,000 distinct CDR3 sequences, 32% seen once. This clonotype was seen a few times. Its antigen remains unknown. V was pared by 3 bases and J by 0 bases, with 8 bases of the junction left unmatched. CDR1 is MGHRA, CDR2 YSYEKL, per germline. The CDR3 has 17 amino acids. V and J are TRBV4-1 and TRBJ2-5, with 9 nucleotides matching TRBD2. Sequencing was performed on cultured CD8+ T cells from PBMCs, taken from culture after CMV antigen stimulation. This receptor was obtained from a human donor in good health (CMV status not recorded). Some clones in this sample may be carry-over from other donors' samples. The CDR3 region has the DNA TGCGCCAGCAGCCAGATAGCGGGGGACCCTTACCAAGAGACCCAGTACTTC. This codes for CASSQIAGDPYQETQYF.